This T cell receptor (beta chain) originates from a study of blood T cells in healthy people across ages. Germline values: CDR1 SQVTM, CDR2 ANQGSEA. V was trimmed by 7 bases and J by 5 bases, leaving 19 bases between them. There are 14 residues in the CDR3. PCR was performed a second time for about 7 to 12 cycles using a sample-barcoded 5' primer and a J-beta primer mix. A single record per CDR3 protein comes from TCRdb applying MiXCR to the 5' RACE reads. The sample lists about 640,000 distinct CDR3 sequences; around 54% were seen once. The study recruited healthy Caucasian donors from Russia who were aged roughly 6 to 100. Comment on this clonotype: Its specificity is not known.

Study-level results: Both naive CD4+ cell counts and diversity were greater in long-lived donors than in aged donors. CMV infection status of these donors was not known.

The chain has TRBV29-1 and TRBJ2-3, with D possibly being TRBD2 (5 bases). The receptor was derived from a man between 60 and 75 years old in good health. Sequenced input: blood. CDR3 loop: CSAGPGSWVDTQYF. CDR3 in DNA: TGCAGCGCAGGTCCGGGATCATGGGTAGATACGCAGTATTTT.